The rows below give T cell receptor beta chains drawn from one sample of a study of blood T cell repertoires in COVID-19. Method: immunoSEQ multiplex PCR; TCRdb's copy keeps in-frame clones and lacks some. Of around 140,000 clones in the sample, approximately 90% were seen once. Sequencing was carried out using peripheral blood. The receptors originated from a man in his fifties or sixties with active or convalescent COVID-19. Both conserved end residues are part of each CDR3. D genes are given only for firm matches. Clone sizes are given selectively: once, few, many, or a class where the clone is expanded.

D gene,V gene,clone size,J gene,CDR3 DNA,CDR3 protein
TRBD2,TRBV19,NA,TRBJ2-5,TGTGCCAGTAGCCCCGCCGGGCTAGCGGGTCAAGAGACCCAGTACTTC,CASSPAGLAGQETQYF
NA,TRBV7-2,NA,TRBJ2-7,TGTGCCAGCAGCTTAAGAGGGCAGGGGGGTTTCTACGAGCAGTACTTC,CASSLRGQGGFYEQYF
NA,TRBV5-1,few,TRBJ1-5,TGCGCCAGCAGCTTGTATGGGCAGGACAATCAGCCCCAGCATTTT,CASSLYGQDNQPQHF
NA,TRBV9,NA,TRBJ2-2,TGTGCCAGCGGAGATGGCCTGGGAACAGGGCCCGACACCGGGGAGCTGTTTTTT,CASGDGLGTGPDTGELFF
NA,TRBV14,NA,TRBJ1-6,TGTGCCAGCAGCCCCCTGGCAGGGGCTGGAGGTTCACCCCTCCACTTT,CASSPLAGAGGSPLHF
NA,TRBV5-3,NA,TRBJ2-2,TGTGCCAGAAGTTTCGAAGAGGGCACCGGGGAGCTGTTTTTT,CARSFEEGTGELFF
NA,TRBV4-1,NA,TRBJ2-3,TGCGCCAGCAGTCAAATAGGTGGAGCTGACACAGATACGCAGTATTTT,CASSQIGGADTDTQYF
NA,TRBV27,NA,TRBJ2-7,TGTGCCAGCAGTTTATTTGAGTCTCACTCCGAGCAGTACTTC,CASSLFESHSEQYF
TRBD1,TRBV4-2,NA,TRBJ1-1,TGTGCCAGCAGCCCTGGGACAGGGTGGAACACTGAAGCTTTCTTT,CASSPGTGWNTEAFF
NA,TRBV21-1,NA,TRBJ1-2,TGTGCCAGCAGCAACCTGGACAGAGCCTTC,CASSNLDRAF
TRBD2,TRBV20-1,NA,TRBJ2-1,TGCAGTGCTAGTATGGCGGGGGGCAGCTCCTACAATGAGCAGTTCTTC,CSASMAGGSSYNEQFF
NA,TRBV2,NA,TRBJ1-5,TGTGCCAGCGGGGGAACAGGGAGAAGCAATCAGCCCCAGCATTTT,CASGGTGRSNQPQHF
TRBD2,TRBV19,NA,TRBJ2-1,TGTGCCAGTAGGCGTACCCTAGCGGGAGTCCATGAGCAGTTCTTC,CASRRTLAGVHEQFF
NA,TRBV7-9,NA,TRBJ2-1,TGTGCCAGCAGCCCCGGTAACTCCTACAATGAGCAGTTCTTC,CASSPGNSYNEQFF
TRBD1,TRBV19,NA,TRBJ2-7,TGTGCCAGTAGTCTCCGCAGGACAGGGAAGAATCACGAGCAGTACTTC,CASSLRRTGKNHEQYF
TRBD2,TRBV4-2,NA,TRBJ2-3,TGTGCCAGCAGCCAAGCAACTAGCGGGGGGTCAAATACGCAGTATTTT,CASSQATSGGSNTQYF
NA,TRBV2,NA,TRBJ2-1,TGTGCCAGCAGCCGCATAGCGGCGAGCTCCTACAATGAGCAGTTCTTC,CASSRIAASSYNEQFF
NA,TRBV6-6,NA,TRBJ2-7,TGTGCCAGCAGTTACTTCCAGGGGGGAGAGCAGTACTTC,CASSYFQGGEQYF
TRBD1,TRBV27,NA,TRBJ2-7,TGTGCCAGCACCGGACAGGGGGCCCACGAGCAGTACTTC,CASTGQGAHEQYF
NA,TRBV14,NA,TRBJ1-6,TGTGCCAGCAGCCCAGGGGCCGGTGGGTATTCACCCCTCCACTTT,CASSPGAGGYSPLHF